These 4 T cell receptor beta chains share one sample of origin, sequenced in a study of cytomegalovirus exposure and HLA in healthy donors. Assay used: immunoSEQ multiplex PCR; TCRdb lists only in-frame clones, some missing. The sample lists 200,000 to 250,000 clones; around nine tenths were seen once. The specimen was PBMCs. The receptors originated from a woman under 30 in good health and CMV-seropositive.

The rearrangement links TRBV4-1 to TRBJ2-7; D unresolved. This CDR3 contains 15 residues. Germline CDR1 MGHRA, CDR2 YSYEKL. Trimming shortened V by 4 bases and J by 1 base, and 14 bases separated the two germline ends. The CDR3 DNA sequence: TGCGCCAGCAGCCTTGGAGCCAGTCTATCCTACGAGCAGTACTTC. This sequence encodes CASSLGASLSYEQYF.

The chain combines TRBV19 with TRBJ1-2, with a tentative D call TRBD1 (5 bases). The CDR3 contains 15 residues. CDR1 and CDR2 (germline): LNHDA, SQIVND (reference sequence). The V and J ends lost 8 bases and 3 bases respectively, with 19 bases between them. The CDR3 nucleotides read TGTGCCAGTCCGGGTCAGGGCCTCGACTACTATGGCTACACCTTC. It encodes CASPGQGLDYYGYTF. The full variable domain, completed using reference TRBV19 and TRBJ1-2, is DGGITQSPKYLFRKEGQNVTLSCEQNLNHDAMYWYRQDPGQGLRLIYYSQIVNDFQKGDIAEGYSVSREKKESFPLTVTSAQKNPTAFYLCASPGQGLDYYGYTFGSGTRLTVV.

This clone was recorded a few times. CDR3 in amino acids: CASSPPVPRAEAFF. The CDR3 DNA reads as TGTGCCAGCTCACCACCGGTCCCCCGGGCTGAAGCTTTCTTT. The V and J genes are TRBV18 and TRBJ1-1; D not certain. This CDR3 region has 14 residues. The V and J ends lost 0 bases and 6 bases respectively, with 11 bases between them. CDR1 is KGHSH, CDR2 LQKENI, per germline.

The chain employs TRBV2 and TRBJ1-2; D gene ambiguous. The CDR3 sequence is 15 residues long. The V and J ends lost 4 bases and 4 bases respectively, with 16 bases between them. The germline CDR1 and CDR2 sequences are SNHLY and FYNNEI. CDR3 nucleotide sequence: TGTGCCAGCAGTGTTGGGCCTCCCGAAGGCTATGGCTACACCTTC. As protein: CASSVGPPEGYGYTF.